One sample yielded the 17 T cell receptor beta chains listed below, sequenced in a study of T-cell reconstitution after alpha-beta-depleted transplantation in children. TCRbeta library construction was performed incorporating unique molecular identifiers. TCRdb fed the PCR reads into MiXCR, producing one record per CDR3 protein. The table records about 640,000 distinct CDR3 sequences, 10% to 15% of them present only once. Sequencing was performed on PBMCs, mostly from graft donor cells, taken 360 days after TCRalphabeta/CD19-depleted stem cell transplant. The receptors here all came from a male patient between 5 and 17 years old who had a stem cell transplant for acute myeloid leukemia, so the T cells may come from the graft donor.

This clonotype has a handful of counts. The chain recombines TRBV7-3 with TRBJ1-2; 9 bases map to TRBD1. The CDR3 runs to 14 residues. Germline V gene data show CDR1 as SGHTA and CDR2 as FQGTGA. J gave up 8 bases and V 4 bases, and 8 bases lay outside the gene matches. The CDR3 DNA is TGTGCCAGCAGCTCAGGGACAGGGCTAGGCGGCTACACCTTC. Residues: CASSSGTGLGGYTF.

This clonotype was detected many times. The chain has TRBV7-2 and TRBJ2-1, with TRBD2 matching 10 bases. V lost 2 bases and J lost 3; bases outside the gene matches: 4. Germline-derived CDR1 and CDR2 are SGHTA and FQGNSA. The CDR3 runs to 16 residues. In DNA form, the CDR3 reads TGTGCCAGCAGCTTATTACTAGCGGGGCTCTACAATGAGCAGTTCTTC. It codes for CASSLLLAGLYNEQFF.

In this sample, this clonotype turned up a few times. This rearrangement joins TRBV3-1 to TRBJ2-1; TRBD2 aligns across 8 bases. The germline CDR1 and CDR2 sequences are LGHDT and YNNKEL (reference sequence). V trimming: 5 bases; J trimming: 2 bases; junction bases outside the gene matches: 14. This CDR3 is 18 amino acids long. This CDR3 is CASSLRGVGRITYNEQFF. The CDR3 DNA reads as TGTGCCAGCAGCTTGCGGGGGGTCGGGAGAATCACCTACAATGAGCAGTTCTTC.

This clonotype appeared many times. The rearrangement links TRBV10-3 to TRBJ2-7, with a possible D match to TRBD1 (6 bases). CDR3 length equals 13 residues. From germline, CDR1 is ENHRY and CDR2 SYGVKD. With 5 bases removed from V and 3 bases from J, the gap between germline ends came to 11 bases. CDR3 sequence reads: CAISLNRDYEQYF. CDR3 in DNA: TGTGCCATCAGTTTAAACAGGGACTACGAGCAGTACTTC.

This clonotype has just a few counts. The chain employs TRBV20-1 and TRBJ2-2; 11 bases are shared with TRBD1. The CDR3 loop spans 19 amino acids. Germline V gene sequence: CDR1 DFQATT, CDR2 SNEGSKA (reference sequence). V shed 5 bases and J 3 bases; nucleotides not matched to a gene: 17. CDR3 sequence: CSARRDRGFSEFDTGELFF. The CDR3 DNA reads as TGCAGTGCTCGCCGGGACAGGGGGTTTTCAGAATTCGACACCGGGGAGCTGTTTTTT.

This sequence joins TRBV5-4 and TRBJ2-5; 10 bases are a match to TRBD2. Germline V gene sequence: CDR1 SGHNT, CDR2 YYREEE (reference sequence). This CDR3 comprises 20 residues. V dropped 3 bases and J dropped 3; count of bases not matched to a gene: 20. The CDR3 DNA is TGTGCCAGCAGCTCACGGGGAATCATACCCCTCCTAGCGGGAGAAGAGACCCAGTACTTC. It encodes CASSSRGIIPLLAGEETQYF.

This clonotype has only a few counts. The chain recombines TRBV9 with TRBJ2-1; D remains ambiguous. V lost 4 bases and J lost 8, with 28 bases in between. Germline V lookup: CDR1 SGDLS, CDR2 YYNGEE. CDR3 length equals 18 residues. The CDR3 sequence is CASSRMPSWSPTVHEQFF. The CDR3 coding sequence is TGTGCCAGCAGCCGCATGCCTAGTTGGAGTCCGACGGTCCATGAGCAGTTCTTC.

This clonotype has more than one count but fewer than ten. Here the CDR3 reads CAWSTPGHSTASYEQYF. The CDR3 coding sequence is TGTGCCTGGAGCACCCCGGGACATTCGACGGCCTCCTACGAGCAGTACTTC. The rearrangement joins TRBV30 to TRBJ2-7; D is perhaps TRBD1 (6 bases). The CDR3 consists of 17 residues. The V gene lost 3 bases and the J gene lost 0 bases, with 21 bases spanning the gap. Germline CDR1 and CDR2: GTSNPN and SVGIG (reference sequence).

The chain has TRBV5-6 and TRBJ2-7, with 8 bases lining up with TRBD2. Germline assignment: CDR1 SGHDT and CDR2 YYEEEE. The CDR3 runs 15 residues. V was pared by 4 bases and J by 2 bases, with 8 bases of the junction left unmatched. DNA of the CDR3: TGTGCCAGCAGCCGGCGTGGACTAGCCCCCTACGAGCAGTACTTC. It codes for CASSRRGLAPYEQYF. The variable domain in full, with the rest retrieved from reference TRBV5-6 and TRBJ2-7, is DAGVTQSPTHLIKTRGQQVTLRCSPKSGHDTVSWYQQALGQGPQFIFQYYEEEERQRGNFPDRFSGHQFPNYSSELNVNALLLGDSALYLCASSRRGLAPYEQYFGPGTRLTVT.

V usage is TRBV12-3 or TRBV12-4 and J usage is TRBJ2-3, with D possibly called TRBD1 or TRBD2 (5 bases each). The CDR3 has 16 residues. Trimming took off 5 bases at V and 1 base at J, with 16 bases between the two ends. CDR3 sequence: CASSQARGVGTDTQYF. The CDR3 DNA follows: TGTGCCAGCAGTCAAGCAAGGGGAGTAGGCACAGATACGCAGTATTTT.

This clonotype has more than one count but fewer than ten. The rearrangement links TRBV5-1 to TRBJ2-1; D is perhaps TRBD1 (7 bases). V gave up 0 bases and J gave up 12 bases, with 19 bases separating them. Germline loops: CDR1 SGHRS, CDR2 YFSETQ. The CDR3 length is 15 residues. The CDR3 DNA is TGCGCCAGCAGCTTGGGCCAGGGGGGATACCTTGGGCAGTTCTTC. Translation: CASSLGQGGYLGQFF.

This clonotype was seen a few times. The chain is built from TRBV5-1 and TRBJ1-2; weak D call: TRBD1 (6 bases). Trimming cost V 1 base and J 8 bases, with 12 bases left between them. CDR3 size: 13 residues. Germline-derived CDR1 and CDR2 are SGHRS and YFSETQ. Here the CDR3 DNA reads TGCGCCAGCAGCTTGCCGGGGGCAGAAGGCTACACCTTC. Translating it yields CASSLPGAEGYTF. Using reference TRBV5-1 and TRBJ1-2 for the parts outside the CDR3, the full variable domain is KAGVTQTPRYLIKTRGQQVTLSCSPISGHRSVSWYQQTPGQGLQFLFEYFSETQRNKGNFPGRFSGRQFSNSRSEMNVSTLELGDSALYLCASSLPGAEGYTFGSGTRLTVV.

In DNA, the CDR3 is TGCGCCAGCAGCTGGATAGCGGGATACTCTTCCTACGAGCAGTACTTC. Translating it yields CASSWIAGYSSYEQYF. The chain couples TRBV5-1 to TRBJ2-7; TRBD2 aligns across 8 bases. The trim removed 3 bases at V and 1 base at J, leaving 9 bases unmatched. This CDR3 is 16 amino acids long. Germline CDR1 SGHRS, CDR2 YFSETQ.

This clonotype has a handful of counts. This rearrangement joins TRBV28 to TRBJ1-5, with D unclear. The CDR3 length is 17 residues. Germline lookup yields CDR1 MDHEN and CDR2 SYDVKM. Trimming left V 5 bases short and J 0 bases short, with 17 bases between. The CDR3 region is CASSRPPVYNSNQPQHF. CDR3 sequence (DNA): TGTGCCAGCAGTCGACCGCCCGTCTATAATAGCAATCAGCCCCAGCATTTT.

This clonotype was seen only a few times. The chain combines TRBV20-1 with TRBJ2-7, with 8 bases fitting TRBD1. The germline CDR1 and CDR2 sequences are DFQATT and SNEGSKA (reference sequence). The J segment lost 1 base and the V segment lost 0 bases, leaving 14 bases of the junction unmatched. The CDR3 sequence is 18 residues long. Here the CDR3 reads CSARDVSPGGGWSYEQYF. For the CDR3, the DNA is TGCAGTGCTAGAGACGTATCGCCAGGGGGCGGGTGGTCCTACGAGCAGTACTTC.

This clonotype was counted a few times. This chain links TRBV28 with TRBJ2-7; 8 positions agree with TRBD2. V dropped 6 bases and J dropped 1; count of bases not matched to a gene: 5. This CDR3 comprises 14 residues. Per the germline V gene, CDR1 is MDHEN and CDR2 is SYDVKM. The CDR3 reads CASSTGTRSYEQYF. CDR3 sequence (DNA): TGTGCCAGCAGCACCGGGACTAGATCCTACGAGCAGTACTTC. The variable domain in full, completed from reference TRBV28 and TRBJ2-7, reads DVKVTQSSRYLVKRTGEKVFLECVQDMDHENMFWYRQDPGLGLRLIYFSYDVKMKEKGDIPEGYSVSREKKERFSLILESASTNQTSMYLCASSTGTRSYEQYFGPGTRLTVT.

CDR3: CAWSVQISLLGLRYEQYF. The CDR3 nucleotides read TGTGCCTGGAGTGTACAGATCAGCCTCCTAGGGCTACGCTACGAGCAGTACTTC. The chain has TRBV30 and TRBJ2-7; D call uncertain. Germline CDR1 GTSNPN, CDR2 SVGIG (reference sequence). With 0 bases removed from V and 3 bases from J, the gap between germline ends came to 24 bases. This CDR3 region has 18 residues.